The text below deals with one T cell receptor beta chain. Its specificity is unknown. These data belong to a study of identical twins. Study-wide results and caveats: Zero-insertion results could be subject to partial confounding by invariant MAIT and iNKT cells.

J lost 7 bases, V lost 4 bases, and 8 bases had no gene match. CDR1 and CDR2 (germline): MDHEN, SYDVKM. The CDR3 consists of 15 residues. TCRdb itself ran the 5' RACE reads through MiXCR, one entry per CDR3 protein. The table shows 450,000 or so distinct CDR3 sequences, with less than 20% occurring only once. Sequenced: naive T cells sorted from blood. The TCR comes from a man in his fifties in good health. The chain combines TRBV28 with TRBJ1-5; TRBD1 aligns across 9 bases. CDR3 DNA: TGTGCCAGCAGTTGGTTGGGACAGGGCCGACAGCCCCAGCATTTT. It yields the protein CASSWLGQGRQPQHF.